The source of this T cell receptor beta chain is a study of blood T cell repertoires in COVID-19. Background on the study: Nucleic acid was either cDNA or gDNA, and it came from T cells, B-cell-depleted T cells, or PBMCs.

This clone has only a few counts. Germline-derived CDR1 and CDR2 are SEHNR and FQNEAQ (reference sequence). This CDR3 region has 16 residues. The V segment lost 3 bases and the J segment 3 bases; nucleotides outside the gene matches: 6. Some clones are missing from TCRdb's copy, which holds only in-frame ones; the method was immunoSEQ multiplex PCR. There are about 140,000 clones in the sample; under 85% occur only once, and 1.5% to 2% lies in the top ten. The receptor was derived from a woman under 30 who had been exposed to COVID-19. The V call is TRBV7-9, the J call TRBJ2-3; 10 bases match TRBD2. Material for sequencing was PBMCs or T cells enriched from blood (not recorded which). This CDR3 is CASSLGTSEETDTQYF. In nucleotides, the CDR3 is TGTGCCAGCAGCTTGGGGACTAGCGAGGAGACAGATACGCAGTATTTT.